These 30 T cell receptor beta chains were sequenced from one sample in a study of cytomegalovirus exposure and HLA in healthy donors. The study ran its PCR with 60 Vbeta and 13 Jbeta primers. The protocol was immunoSEQ multiplex PCR, while the TCRdb copy is restricted to in-frame clones and leaves out a portion. This table has 100,000 to 150,000 clones, 60% to 80% appearing once. The specimen sequenced was PBMCs. Receptors originate from a woman aged 55 to 70 in good health and CMV-seropositive.

On this clone itself: In the same sample, other DNA sequences code for this CDR3. The chain has TRBV5-1 and TRBJ1-4; D not resolved. The CDR3 sequence is 14 residues long. Trimming pared 3 bases from V and 0 bases from J, leaving 6 bases between. In germline, CDR1 is SGHRS, CDR2 YFSETQ. The CDR3 DNA reads TGCGCCAGCAGCTCGTTAGCAACTAATGAAAAACTGTTTTTT. This sequence encodes CASSSLATNEKLFF.

The CDR3 is CASSRDSAYNEQFF. The CDR3 region has the DNA TGTGCCAGCAGCCGGGACAGCGCCTACAATGAGCAGTTCTTC. This chain links TRBV6-4 with TRBJ2-1, with TRBD1 matching over 7 bases. J gave up 2 bases and V 6 bases, and 4 bases lay outside the gene matches. Germline V gene sequence: CDR1 MRHNA, CDR2 SNTAGT. There are 14 residues in the CDR3.

The chain has TRBV11-1 and TRBJ1-2; the D gene is possibly TRBD1 (6 bases). Per germline, CDR1 SGHAT and CDR2 FQDESV (reference sequence). The CDR3 contains 13 residues. Trimming took off 5 bases at V and 13 bases at J, with 20 bases between the two ends. CDR3 nucleotide sequence: TGTGCCAGCAGCCCTCGGACAGATTTTGTGCCCACCTTC. This sequence encodes CASSPRTDFVPTF.

This clone has more than one count but fewer than ten. The CDR3 region is CASSVEDRGYTEAFF. In DNA, the CDR3 is TGTGCCAGCAGCGTAGAGGACAGGGGGTACACTGAAGCTTTCTTT. This chain joins TRBV9 and TRBJ1-1; 10 nucleotides match TRBD1. Germline-derived CDR1 and CDR2 are SGDLS and YYNGEE. J lost 3 bases, V lost 0 bases, and 2 bases had no gene match. This CDR3 has 15 amino acids.

This clone was seen a few times. CDR3 sequence (DNA): TGTGCCAGCAGCGATGTAGCGGGGGGGAGGTATGAGCAGTTCTTC. Amino acids: CASSDVAGGRYEQFF. The rearrangement uses TRBV11-2 and TRBJ2-1; 11 nucleotides line up with TRBD2. The ends lost 5 bases at V and 8 bases at J; junction bases unmatched: 8. Per the germline V gene, CDR1 is SGHAT and CDR2 is FQNNGV. There are 15 residues in the CDR3.

In regard to this clone: A junction boundary mismatches the germline segment, possibly from a read error. The chain links TRBV27 to TRBJ1-2, with TRBD1 as a possible D gene (5 bases). Germline V gene lookup returns CDR1 MNHEY and CDR2 SMNVEV (reference sequence). The CDR3 is 13 amino acids. CDR3 residues: CASSRTPEYDYTF. The CDR3 DNA is TGTGCCAGCAGCCGGACACCTGAATATGACTACACCTTC.

The chain couples TRBV5-4 to TRBJ2-6; TRBD2 might be the D (5 bases). CDR1 is SGHNT, CDR2 YYREEE, per germline (reference sequence). V was cut by 0 bases and J by 0 bases, with 10 bases left in between. The CDR3 spans 17 residues. This CDR3 reads CASSLGAASSGANVLTF. In nucleotides, the CDR3 is TGTGCCAGCAGCTTGGGAGCGGCCTCCTCTGGGGCCAACGTCCTGACTTTC. Full variable domain (remainder filled in from reference TRBV5-4 and TRBJ2-6): ETGVTQSPTHLIKTRGQQVTLRCSSQSGHNTVSWYQQALGQGPQFIFQYYREEENGRGNFPPRFSGLQFPNYSSELNVNALELDDSALYLCASSLGAASSGANVLTFGAGSRLTVL.

This clone was observed a handful of times. The rearrangement links TRBV9 to TRBJ1-1; tentative D call: TRBD1 (5 bases). The CDR3 totals 14 residues. V was cut by 0 bases and J by 0 bases, with 6 bases left in between. Germline lookup yields CDR1 SGDLS and CDR2 YYNGEE. CDR3: CASSVVTVNTEAFF. Written as DNA, the CDR3 is TGTGCCAGCAGCGTAGTGACAGTGAACACTGAAGCTTTCTTT.

This sequence joins TRBV6-6 and TRBJ1-1, with a tentative D call TRBD1 (5 bases). CDR1 MNHNY and CDR2 SVGAGI come from the germline V gene (reference sequence). This CDR3 spans 14 amino acids. Trimming took 10 bases from V and 5 from J, leaving 20 bases between them. The DNA for the CDR3 is TGTGCCACCAGGTGGGGAGGGGCAAAGACTGAAGCTTTCTTT. It translates to CATRWGGAKTEAFF.

The chain uses TRBV6-1 and TRBJ2-5; TRBD2 is a possible D gene (6 bases). With 1 base removed from V and 1 base from J, the gap between germline ends came to 13 bases. Germline V CDR1 and CDR2: MNHNS, SASEGT. The CDR3 totals 16 residues. This CDR3 reads CASSEVGGLGQETQYF. The DNA of the CDR3 is TGTGCCAGCAGTGAAGTGGGAGGTTTGGGCCAAGAGACCCAGTACTTC.

This clone came up a few times. V gene TRBV6-1 combines with J gene TRBJ2-2; possible D gene TRBD2, 6 bases. Germline values: CDR1 MNHNS, CDR2 SASEGT. The V end was cut by 1 base, the J end by 1 base, with 13 bases between. The CDR3 contains 17 residues. CDR3 sequence (DNA): TGTGCCAGCAGTGAAGATTGGAGGGAAGAGAACACCGGGGAGCTGTTTTTT. It yields the protein CASSEDWREENTGELFF.

The chain has TRBV6-1 and TRBJ1-5; perhaps TRBD1 as D (6 bases). The CDR3 runs to 15 residues. Germline loops: CDR1 MNHNS, CDR2 SASEGT. Trimming left V 6 bases short and J 5 bases short, with 17 bases between. The CDR3 DNA follows: TGTGCCAGCAGCCAATCAAGTGGGGGCTATCAGCCCCAGCATTTT. As protein: CASSQSSGGYQPQHF.

V gene TRBV29-1 combines with J gene TRBJ2-3, with a possible D match to TRBD2 (5 bases). CDR3 length: 16 residues. V gave up 6 bases and J gave up 1 base, with 20 bases separating them. Germline lookup yields CDR1 SQVTM and CDR2 ANQGSEA. CDR3 sequence: CSVYSTGRSGTDTQYF. For the CDR3, the DNA is TGCAGCGTGTACTCTACGGGGAGATCGGGCACAGATACGCAGTATTTT.

This sequence joins TRBV10-3 and TRBJ1-5; D may be TRBD1 (6 bases). V was pared by 3 bases and J by 6 bases, with 12 bases between. The CDR3 sequence is 14 residues long. Germline V gene sequence: CDR1 ENHRY, CDR2 SYGVKD. CDR3 sequence reads: CAISDGGAGQPQHF. The CDR3 coding sequence is TGTGCCATCAGTGACGGGGGGGCTGGTCAGCCCCAGCATTTT.

The chain employs TRBV6-1 and TRBJ1-6; TRBD1 agrees at 10 bases. J lost 7 bases, V lost 2 bases, and 11 bases had no gene match. The CDR3 extends over 18 amino acids. Germline V gene sequence: CDR1 MNHNS, CDR2 SASEGT. The CDR3 nucleotides are TGTGCCAGCAGTGAAAGGACAGGGGGAGTTCGTAGGAATTCACCCCTCCACTTT. This gives the protein CASSERTGGVRRNSPLHF.

This clone appeared a few times. This chain connects TRBV29-1 to TRBJ1-1; D might be TRBD1 (5 bases). The CDR3 has 12 amino acids. The germline gives CDR1 SQVTM, CDR2 ANQGSEA. Deletions cut 2 bases from V and 4 bases from J, with 8 bases between. For the CDR3, the DNA is TGCAGCGTTGAATCGGGGGTCACTGAAGCTTTCTTT. Residues: CSVESGVTEAFF.

This clone was seen just once. In the same sample, other DNA sequences code for this CDR3. The chain carries TRBV29-1 and TRBJ1-1; 10 bases line up with TRBD1. The trim removed 4 bases at V and 1 base at J, leaving 6 bases unmatched. The germline gives CDR1 SQVTM, CDR2 ANQGSEA. This CDR3 comprises 15 residues. The CDR3: CSVGGQGTRNTEAFF. CDR3 sequence (DNA): TGCAGCGTTGGGGGACAGGGGACTAGGAACACTGAAGCTTTCTTT.

V is TRBV6-5 and J is TRBJ2-7, with a tentative D call TRBD1 (6 bases). Trimming took 7 bases from V and 2 from J, leaving 12 bases between them. The germline V gene has CDR1 MNHEY and CDR2 SVGAGI. The CDR3 runs 13 residues. This CDR3 reads CASTSTGPYEQYF. The CDR3, as DNA: TGTGCCAGCACATCGACAGGACCCTACGAGCAGTACTTC.

J is TRBJ2-5 and V is TRBV4-1, with D possibly being TRBD2 (7 bases). The germline V and J ends were trimmed by 0 bases and 5 bases, with 16 bases remaining between them. Germline-derived CDR1 and CDR2 are MGHRA and YSYEKL. The CDR3 contains 16 residues. The CDR3 spells CASSQDRRGGLETQYF. In nucleotides, the CDR3 is TGCGCCAGCAGCCAAGATCGGAGGGGGGGCCTGGAGACCCAGTACTTC.

This chain connects TRBV14 to TRBJ2-3; 8 bases match TRBD1. Germline CDR1 is SGHDN and CDR2 is FVKESK. This CDR3 spans 15 amino acids. Trimming removed 5 bases from V and 3 bases from J; junction bases left unmatched: 7. CDR3 region: CASSARQGSTDTQYF. In nucleotides, the CDR3 is TGTGCCAGCAGCGCCCGACAGGGGTCGACAGATACGCAGTATTTT.

This chain connects TRBV13 to TRBJ2-7; 7 bases agree with TRBD2. This CDR3 has 13 amino acids. J was trimmed by 3 bases and V by 5 bases; bases with no gene match: 4. Germline CDR1 PRHDT, CDR2 FYEKMQ (reference sequence). The CDR3 bases are TGTGCCAGCAGCCCCCGGGGGGTCTACGAGCAGTACTTC. Its protein product is CASSPRGVYEQYF.

This rearrangement joins TRBV27 to TRBJ1-1; 10 bases line up with TRBD1. The CDR3 totals 16 residues. V lost 4 bases to trimming and J lost 1 base; unmatched junction nucleotides: 6. Per germline, CDR1 MNHEY and CDR2 SMNVEV (reference sequence). The CDR3, as DNA: TGTGCCAGCAGTTCCCGACAGGGGGCAGCGAACACTGAAGCTTTCTTT. Translating gives CASSSRQGAANTEAFF.

V gene TRBV6-6 combines with J gene TRBJ2-3; a weak D match, TRBD1 (5 bases). The V end was cut by 0 bases, the J end by 0 bases, with 10 bases between. Germline V CDR1 and CDR2: MNHNY, SVGAGI (reference sequence). CDR3 length: 16 amino acids. The CDR3 DNA reads as TGTGCCAGCAGTTACTCGCGACAGCGAAGCACAGATACGCAGTATTTT. This gives the protein CASSYSRQRSTDTQYF.

The gene calls are TRBV7-8 and TRBJ2-1; D ambiguous. With 5 bases removed from V and 2 bases from J, the gap between germline ends came to 4 bases. The CDR3 extends over 12 amino acids. Germline lookup yields CDR1 SGHVS and CDR2 FQNEAQ. The CDR3 DNA reads as TGTGCCAGCAGCCTCCCCTACAATGAGCAGTTCTTC. Its translation is CASSLPYNEQFF. The variable domain in full, completed from reference TRBV7-8 and TRBJ2-1, reads GAGVSQSPRYKVAKRGQDVALRCDPISGHVSLFWYQQALGQGPEFLTYFQNEAQLDKSGLPSDRFFAERPEGSVSTLKIQRTQQEDSAVYLCASSLPYNEQFFGPGTRLTVL.

This clone was recorded a few times. The chain links TRBV4-1 to TRBJ2-2; 9 positions agree with TRBD1. CDR3 length equals 14 residues. Germline lookup yields CDR1 MGHRA and CDR2 YSYEKL. The trim removed 4 bases at V and 4 bases at J, leaving 1 base unmatched. The CDR3 loop is CASSRDRVTGELFF. The CDR3 region has the DNA TGCGCCAGCAGCCGGGACAGGGTCACCGGGGAGCTGTTTTTT.

V and J are TRBV18 and TRBJ2-7, with 8 nucleotides matching TRBD2. Germline trimming cut 3 bases from V and 4 bases from J; bases unmatched to any gene: 8. The CDR3 totals 15 residues. Per the germline V gene, CDR1 is KGHSH and CDR2 is LQKENI. CDR3 coding DNA: TGTGCCAGCTCACCCCGGGAGGGGGTAGCATACGAGCAGTACTTC. Its protein product is CASSPREGVAYEQYF.

The gene calls are TRBV4-1 and TRBJ2-5, with a tentative D call TRBD2 (6 bases). The J call is doubtful: the DNA matches TRBJ2-7 better. This CDR3 has 16 amino acids. Germline V CDR1 and CDR2: MGHRA, YSYEKL. In DNA, the CDR3 is TGCGCCAGCAGCCAAGACGCGCCGGGGGATTCCTACGAGCAGTACTTC. As protein: CASSQDAPGDSYEQYF.

The chain has TRBV19 and TRBJ2-2; D gene unclear. Germline CDR1 is LNHDA and CDR2 is SQIVND (reference sequence). V gave up 5 bases and J gave up 6 bases, with 19 bases separating them. The CDR3 extends over 16 amino acids. CDR3 sequence reads: CASSPYHSSASGELFF. The CDR3 DNA is TGTGCCAGTAGTCCCTACCACTCCAGCGCGTCCGGGGAGCTGTTTTTT.

The chain couples TRBV9 to TRBJ2-7; 8 nucleotides line up with TRBD1. The CDR3 covers 14 residues. Germline trimming cut 4 bases from V and 4 bases from J; bases unmatched to any gene: 7. CDR1 is SGDLS, CDR2 YYNGEE, per germline. The DNA for the CDR3 is TGTGCCAGCAGCCCGCGGACAGGGAGTTACGAGCAGTACTTC. Protein sequence: CASSPRTGSYEQYF.

The chain couples TRBV19 to TRBJ1-2; TRBD1 aligns across 8 bases. Germline V lookup: CDR1 LNHDA, CDR2 SQIVND (reference sequence). Losses at the gene ends were 5 bases for V and 8 bases for J; bases not matched to a gene: 7. The CDR3 totals 13 residues. For the CDR3, the DNA is TGTGCCAGTAGTCTGACAGGGGATAAAGGCTACACCTTC. Amino acid sequence: CASSLTGDKGYTF.